This T cell receptor beta chain came from a study of cytomegalovirus exposure and HLA in healthy donors. Points from the study as a whole: The later analysis indicated that the majority of CMV-associated TCR beta chains appeared HLA-restricted. Accounts indicate the classifier identified cytomegalovirus status with strong specificity and sensitivity. HLA alleles were associated with fewer than 20,000 TCR beta sequences in a later analysis at 0.05 false discovery rate. Sequencing likely caused a cluster of highly shared sequence variants.

The PCR made use of 60 Vbeta and 13 Jbeta primers. TCRdb keeps only in-frame clones here, not all; method: immunoSEQ multiplex PCR. In the table there are hundreds of thousands of clones, 70% to 85% of which are singletons. Looked up from germline, CDR1 is ENHRY and CDR2 is SYGVKD. There are 16 residues in the CDR3. Trimming pared 2 bases from V and 5 bases from J, leaving 18 bases between. This clone was seen only once. The antigen is unknown. V usage is TRBV10-3 and J usage is TRBJ1-2, with TRBD1 as a possible D gene (5 bases). Sequencing input: PBMCs. This receptor was taken from a woman in her forties in good health and CMV-seronegative. The CDR3 bases are TGTGCCATCAGTGAGAATAGGGACGGGGGAAGATATGGCTACACCTTC. Translated: CAISENRDGGRYGYTF.